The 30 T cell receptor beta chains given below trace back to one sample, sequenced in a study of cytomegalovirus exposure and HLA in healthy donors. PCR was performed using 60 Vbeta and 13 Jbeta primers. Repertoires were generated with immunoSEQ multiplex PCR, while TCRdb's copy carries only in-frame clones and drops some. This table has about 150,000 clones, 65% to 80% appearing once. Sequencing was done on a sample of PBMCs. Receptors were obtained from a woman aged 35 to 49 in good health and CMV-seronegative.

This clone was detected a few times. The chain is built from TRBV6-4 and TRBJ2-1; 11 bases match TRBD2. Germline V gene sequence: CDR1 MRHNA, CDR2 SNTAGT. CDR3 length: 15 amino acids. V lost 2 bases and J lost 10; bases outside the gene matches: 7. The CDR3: CASSDVLAGGSEQFF. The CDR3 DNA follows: TGTGCCAGCAGTGACGTCCTAGCGGGAGGAAGCGAGCAGTTCTTC.

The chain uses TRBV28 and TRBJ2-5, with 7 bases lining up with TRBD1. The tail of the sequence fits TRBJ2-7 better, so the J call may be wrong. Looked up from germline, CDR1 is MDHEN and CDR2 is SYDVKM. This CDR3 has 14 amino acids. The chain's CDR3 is CASSTQGFSYEQYF. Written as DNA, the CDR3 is TGTGCCAGCAGTACACAGGGGTTCTCCTACGAGCAGTACTTC.

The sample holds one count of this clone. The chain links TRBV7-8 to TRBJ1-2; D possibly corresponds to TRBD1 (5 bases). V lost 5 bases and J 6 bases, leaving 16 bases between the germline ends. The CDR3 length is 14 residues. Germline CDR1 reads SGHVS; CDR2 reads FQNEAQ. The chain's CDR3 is CASSPLGGVDGYTF. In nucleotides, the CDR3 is TGTGCCAGCAGCCCATTGGGAGGGGTGGATGGCTACACCTTC. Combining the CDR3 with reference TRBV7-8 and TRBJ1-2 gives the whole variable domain GAGVSQSPRYKVAKRGQDVALRCDPISGHVSLFWYQQALGQGPEFLTYFQNEAQLDKSGLPSDRFFAERPEGSVSTLKIQRTQQEDSAVYLCASSPLGGVDGYTFGSGTRLTVV.

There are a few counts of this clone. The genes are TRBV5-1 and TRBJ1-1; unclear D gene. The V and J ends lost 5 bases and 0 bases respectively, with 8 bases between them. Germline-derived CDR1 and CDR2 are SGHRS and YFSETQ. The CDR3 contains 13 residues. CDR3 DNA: TGCGCCAGCAGAAACTTAATGAACACTGAAGCTTTCTTT. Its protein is CASRNLMNTEAFF.

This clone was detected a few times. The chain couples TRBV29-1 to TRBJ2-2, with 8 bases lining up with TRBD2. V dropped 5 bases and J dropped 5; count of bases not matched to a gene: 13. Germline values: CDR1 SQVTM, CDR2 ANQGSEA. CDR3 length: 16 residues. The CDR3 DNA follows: TGCAGCGTTTCGGGACTAGGAAAAGCGGGTACCGGGGAGCTGTTTTTT. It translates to CSVSGLGKAGTGELFF.

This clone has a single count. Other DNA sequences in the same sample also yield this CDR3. In DNA form, the CDR3 reads TGTGCCAGCAGGGGCGACAGCTACGAGCAGTACTTC. This codes for CASRGDSYEQYF. This chain links TRBV2 with TRBJ2-7; D may be TRBD1 (5 bases). V lost 6 bases and J 3 bases, leaving 9 bases between the germline ends. The CDR3 consists of 12 residues. Germline V gives CDR1 SNHLY, CDR2 FYNNEI.

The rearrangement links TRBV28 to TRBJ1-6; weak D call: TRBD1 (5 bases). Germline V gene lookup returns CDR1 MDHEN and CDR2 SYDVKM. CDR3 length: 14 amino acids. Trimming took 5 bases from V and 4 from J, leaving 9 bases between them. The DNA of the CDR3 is TGTGCCAGCAGTGGGGCCTCTTATAATTCACCCCTCCACTTT. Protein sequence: CASSGASYNSPLHF. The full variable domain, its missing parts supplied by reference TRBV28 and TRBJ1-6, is DVKVTQSSRYLVKRTGEKVFLECVQDMDHENMFWYRQDPGLGLRLIYFSYDVKMKEKGDIPEGYSVSREKKERFSLILESASTNQTSMYLCASSGASYNSPLHFGNGTRLTVT.

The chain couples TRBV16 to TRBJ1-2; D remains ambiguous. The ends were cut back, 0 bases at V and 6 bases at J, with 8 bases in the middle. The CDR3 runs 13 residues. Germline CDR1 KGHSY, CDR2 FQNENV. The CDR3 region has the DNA TGTGCCAGCAGCCAATCTGGAGAAGATGGCTACACCTTC. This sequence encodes CASSQSGEDGYTF.

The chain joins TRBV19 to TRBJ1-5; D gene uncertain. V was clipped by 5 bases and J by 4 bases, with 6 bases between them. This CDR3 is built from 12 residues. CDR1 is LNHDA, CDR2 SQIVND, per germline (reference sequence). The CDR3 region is CASSYENQPQHF. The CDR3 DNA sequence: TGTGCCAGTAGTTACGAGAATCAGCCCCAGCATTTT.

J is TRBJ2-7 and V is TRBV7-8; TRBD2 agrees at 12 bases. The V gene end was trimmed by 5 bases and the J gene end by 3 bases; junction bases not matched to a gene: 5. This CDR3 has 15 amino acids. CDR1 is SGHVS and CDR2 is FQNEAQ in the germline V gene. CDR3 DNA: TGTGCCAGCAGCCCACCTAGCGGGGGGGGCTACGAGCAGTACTTC. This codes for CASSPPSGGGYEQYF.

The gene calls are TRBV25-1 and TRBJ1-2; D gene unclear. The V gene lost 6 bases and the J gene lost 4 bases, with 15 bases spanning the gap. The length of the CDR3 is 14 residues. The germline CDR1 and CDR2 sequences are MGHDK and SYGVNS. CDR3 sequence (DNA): TGTGCCAGCAGCGGTGGCGGGATGTTCTATGGCTACACCTTC. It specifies CASSGGGMFYGYTF.

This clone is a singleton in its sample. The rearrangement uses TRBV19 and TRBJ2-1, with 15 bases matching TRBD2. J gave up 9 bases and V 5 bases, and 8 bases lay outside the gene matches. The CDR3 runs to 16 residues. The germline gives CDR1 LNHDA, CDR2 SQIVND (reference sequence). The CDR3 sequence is CASSQGLAGGQSEQFF. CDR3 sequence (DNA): TGTGCCAGTAGTCAAGGACTAGCGGGGGGGCAAAGTGAGCAGTTCTTC. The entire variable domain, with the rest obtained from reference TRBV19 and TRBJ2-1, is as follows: DGGITQSPKYLFRKEGQNVTLSCEQNLNHDAMYWYRQDPGQGLRLIYYSQIVNDFQKGDIAEGYSVSREKKESFPLTVTSAQKNPTAFYLCASSQGLAGGQSEQFFGPGTRLTVL.

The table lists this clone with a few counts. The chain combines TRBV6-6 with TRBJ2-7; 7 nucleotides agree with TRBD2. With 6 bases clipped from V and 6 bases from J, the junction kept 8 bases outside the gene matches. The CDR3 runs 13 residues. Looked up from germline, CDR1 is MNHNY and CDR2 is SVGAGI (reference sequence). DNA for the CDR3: TGTGCCAGCAGGGAACCGGGGAGGGGCGAGCAGTACTTC. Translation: CASREPGRGEQYF.

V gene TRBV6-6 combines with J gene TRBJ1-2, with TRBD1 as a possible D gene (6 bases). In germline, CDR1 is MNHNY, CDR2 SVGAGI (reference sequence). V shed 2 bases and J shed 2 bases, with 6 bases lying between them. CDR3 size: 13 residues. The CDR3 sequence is CASSYDRNYGYTF. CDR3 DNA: TGTGCCAGCAGTTACGACAGGAACTATGGCTACACCTTC.

The chain's CDR3 is CASSFDRGLSGNTIYF. Here the CDR3 DNA reads TGCGCCAGCAGCTTCGACAGGGGCCTCTCTGGAAACACCATATATTTT. The chain couples TRBV5-1 to TRBJ1-3; 8 nucleotides agree with TRBD1. The CDR3 is 16 amino acids. With V trimmed by 2 bases and J by 0 bases, 4 bases remained unmatched. The germline gives CDR1 SGHRS, CDR2 YFSETQ.

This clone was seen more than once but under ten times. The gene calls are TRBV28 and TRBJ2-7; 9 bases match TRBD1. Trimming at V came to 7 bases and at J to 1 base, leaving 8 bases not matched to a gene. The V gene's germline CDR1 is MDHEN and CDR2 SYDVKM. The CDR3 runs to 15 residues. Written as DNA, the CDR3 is TGTGCCAGCACCCTCTCGGGGACAGGGTCCTACGAGCAGTACTTC. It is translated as CASTLSGTGSYEQYF. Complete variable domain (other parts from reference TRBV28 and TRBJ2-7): DVKVTQSSRYLVKRTGEKVFLECVQDMDHENMFWYRQDPGLGLRLIYFSYDVKMKEKGDIPEGYSVSREKKERFSLILESASTNQTSMYLCASTLSGTGSYEQYFGPGTRLTVT.

CDR3 sequence: CASSARQGVPNYGYTF. The DNA for the CDR3 is TGTGCCAGCAGCGCCCGACAGGGGGTACCTAACTATGGCTACACCTTC. This chain joins TRBV5-4 and TRBJ1-2, with 9 bases lining up with TRBD1. The junction had 7 bases not matched to a gene; V was cut back by 4 bases and J by 0 bases. CDR3 size: 16 residues. Germline V lookup: CDR1 SGHNT, CDR2 YYREEE (reference sequence).

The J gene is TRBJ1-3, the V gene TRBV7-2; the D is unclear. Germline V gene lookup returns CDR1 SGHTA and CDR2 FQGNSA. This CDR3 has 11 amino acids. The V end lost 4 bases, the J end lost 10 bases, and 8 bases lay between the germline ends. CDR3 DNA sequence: TGTGCCAGCAGCTCGGACTTAACCATATATTTT. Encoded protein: CASSSDLTIYF.

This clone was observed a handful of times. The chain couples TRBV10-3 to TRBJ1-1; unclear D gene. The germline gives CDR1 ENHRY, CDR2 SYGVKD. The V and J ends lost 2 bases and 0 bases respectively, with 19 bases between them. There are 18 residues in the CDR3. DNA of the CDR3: TGTGCCATCAGTGAGACGAGGACTATCCCGGGAGTGAACACTGAAGCTTTCTTT. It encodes CAISETRTIPGVNTEAFF.

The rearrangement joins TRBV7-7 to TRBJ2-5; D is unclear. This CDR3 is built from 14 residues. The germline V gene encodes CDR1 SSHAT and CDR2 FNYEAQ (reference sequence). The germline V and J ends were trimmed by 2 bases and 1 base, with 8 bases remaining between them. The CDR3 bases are TGTGCCAGCAGCTTATTCCGCGGCCAAGAGACCCAGTACTTC. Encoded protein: CASSLFRGQETQYF.

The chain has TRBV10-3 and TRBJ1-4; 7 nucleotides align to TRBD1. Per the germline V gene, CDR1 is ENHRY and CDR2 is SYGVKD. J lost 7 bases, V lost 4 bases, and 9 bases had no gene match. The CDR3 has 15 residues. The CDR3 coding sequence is TGTGCCATCAGTGGCACAGGGGAGTTAGGTGAAAAACTGTTTTTT. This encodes CAISGTGELGEKLFF.

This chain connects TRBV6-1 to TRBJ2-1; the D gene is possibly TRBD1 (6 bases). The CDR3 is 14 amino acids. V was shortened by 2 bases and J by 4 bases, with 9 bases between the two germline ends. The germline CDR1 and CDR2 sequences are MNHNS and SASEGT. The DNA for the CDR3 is TGTGCCAGCAGTGAATTCGGACAGTACAATGAGCAGTTCTTC. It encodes CASSEFGQYNEQFF.

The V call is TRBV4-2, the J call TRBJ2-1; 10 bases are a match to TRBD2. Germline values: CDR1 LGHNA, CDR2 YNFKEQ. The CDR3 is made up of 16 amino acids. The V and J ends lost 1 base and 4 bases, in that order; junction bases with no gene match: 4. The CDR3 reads CASSQGIAGGYNEQFF. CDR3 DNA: TGTGCCAGCAGCCAAGGGATAGCGGGGGGATACAATGAGCAGTTCTTC.

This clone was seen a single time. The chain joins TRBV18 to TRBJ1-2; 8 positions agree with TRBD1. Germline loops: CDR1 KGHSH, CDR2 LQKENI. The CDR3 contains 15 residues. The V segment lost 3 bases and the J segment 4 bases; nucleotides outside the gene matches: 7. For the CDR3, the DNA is TGTGCCAGCTCACCCGGGACAGGCCCCATCTATGGCTACACCTTC. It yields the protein CASSPGTGPIYGYTF.

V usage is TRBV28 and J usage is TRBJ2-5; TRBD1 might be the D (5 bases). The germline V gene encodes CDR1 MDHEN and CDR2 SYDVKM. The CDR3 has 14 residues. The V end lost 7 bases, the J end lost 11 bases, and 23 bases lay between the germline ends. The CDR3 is CASKWGDPAREQYF. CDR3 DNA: TGTGCCAGCAAGTGGGGCGATCCAGCTCGTGAGCAGTACTTC.

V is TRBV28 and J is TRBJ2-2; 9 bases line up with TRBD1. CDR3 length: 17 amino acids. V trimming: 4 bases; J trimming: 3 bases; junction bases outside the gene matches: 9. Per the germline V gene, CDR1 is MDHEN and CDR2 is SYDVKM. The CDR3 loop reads CASSSGQGGGDTGELFF. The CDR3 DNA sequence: TGTGCCAGCAGTTCGGGACAGGGTGGAGGGGACACCGGGGAGCTGTTTTTT.

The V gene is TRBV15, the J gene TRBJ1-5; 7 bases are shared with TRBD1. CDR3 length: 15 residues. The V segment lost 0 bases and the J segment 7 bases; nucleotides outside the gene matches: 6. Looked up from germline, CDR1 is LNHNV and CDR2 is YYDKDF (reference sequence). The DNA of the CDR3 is TGTGCCACCAGCAGAGATCAGGGGGAAGGGCAGCCCCAGCATTTT. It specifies CATSRDQGEGQPQHF.

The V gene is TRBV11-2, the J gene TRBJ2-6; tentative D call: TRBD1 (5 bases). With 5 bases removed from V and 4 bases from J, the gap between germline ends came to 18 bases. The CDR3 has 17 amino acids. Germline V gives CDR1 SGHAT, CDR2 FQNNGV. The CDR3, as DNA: TGTGCCAGCAGCCACCTGAAAGGGGCGCGAGGGGCCAACGTCCTGACTTTC. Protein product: CASSHLKGARGANVLTF. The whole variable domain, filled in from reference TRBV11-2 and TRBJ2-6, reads EAGVAQSPRYKIIEKRQSVAFWCNPISGHATLYWYQQILGQGPKLLIQFQNNGVVDDSQLPKDRFSAERLKGVDSTLKIQPAKLEDSAVYLCASSHLKGARGANVLTFGAGSRLTVL.

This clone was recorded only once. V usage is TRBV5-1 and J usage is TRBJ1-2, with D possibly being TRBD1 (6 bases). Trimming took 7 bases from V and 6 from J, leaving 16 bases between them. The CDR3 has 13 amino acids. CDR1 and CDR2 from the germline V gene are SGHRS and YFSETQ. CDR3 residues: CASGDAQGDGYTF. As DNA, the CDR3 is TGCGCCAGCGGGGATGCACAGGGTGATGGCTACACCTTC. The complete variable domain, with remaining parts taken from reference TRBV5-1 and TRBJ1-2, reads KAGVTQTPRYLIKTRGQQVTLSCSPISGHRSVSWYQQTPGQGLQFLFEYFSETQRNKGNFPGRFSGRQFSNSRSEMNVSTLELGDSALYLCASGDAQGDGYTFGSGTRLTVV.

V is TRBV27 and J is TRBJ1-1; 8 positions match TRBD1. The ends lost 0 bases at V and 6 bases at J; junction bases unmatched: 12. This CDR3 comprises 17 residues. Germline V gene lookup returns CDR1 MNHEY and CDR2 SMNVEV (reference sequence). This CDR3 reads CASSLSLPTGATAEAFF. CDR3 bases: TGTGCCAGCAGTTTATCACTTCCGACAGGGGCGACCGCTGAAGCTTTCTTT.